This TCR beta chain was observed in a study of blood T cell repertoires in COVID-19. Across the study: The origin of the acute and convalescent COVID-19 samples was the United States, Italy and Spain. T cells, B-cell-depleted T cells, or PBMCs supplied cDNA or gDNA.

Repertoires were generated with immunoSEQ multiplex PCR, while TCRdb's copy carries only in-frame clones and drops some. Found here are about 440,000 clones, about 92% of them singletons; the top ten hold less than 0.75%. The CDR3 spans 17 residues. Trimming shortened V by 4 bases and J by 0 bases, and 16 bases separated the two germline ends. Germline lookup yields CDR1 MGHDK and CDR2 SYGVNS. The gene calls are TRBV25-1 and TRBJ2-1, with a possible D match to TRBD2 (6 bases). Sequenced material: PBMCs or T cells enriched from blood (not recorded which). This clonotype originated in a man younger than 30 who had recovered from COVID-19. The CDR3, as DNA: TGTGCCAGCAGTGCACCTCCATGGGGGGACTCCTACAATGAGCAGTTCTTC. This gives the protein CASSAPPWGDSYNEQFF.